The clone carrying this T cell receptor beta chain has a count of ten or more. A library of TCRbeta sequences, prepared with unique molecular identifiers, was generated. Each CDR3 protein gets one entry after TCRdb re-called the PCR reads with MiXCR. The sample lists some 72,000 distinct CDR3 sequences, just under 7.5% occurring once. The germline V gene encodes CDR1 SGHAT and CDR2 FQNNGV. CDR3 size: 16 residues. Trimming cost V 3 bases and J 8 bases, with 20 bases left between them. These data are taken from a study of T-cell reconstitution after alpha-beta-depleted transplantation in children. The TCR comes from a human donor who donated a stem cell graft to a child with acute lymphoblastic leukemia. V is TRBV11-2 and J is TRBJ2-1, with TRBD2 as a possible D gene (6 bases). Sequencing was performed on PBMCs from the stem cell graft donor, taken from the stem cell graft. This CDR3 is CASSLAGREGLDEQFF. The CDR3 nucleotides are TGTGCCAGCAGCTTGGCTGGGCGGGAAGGGTTGGATGAGCAGTTCTTC.